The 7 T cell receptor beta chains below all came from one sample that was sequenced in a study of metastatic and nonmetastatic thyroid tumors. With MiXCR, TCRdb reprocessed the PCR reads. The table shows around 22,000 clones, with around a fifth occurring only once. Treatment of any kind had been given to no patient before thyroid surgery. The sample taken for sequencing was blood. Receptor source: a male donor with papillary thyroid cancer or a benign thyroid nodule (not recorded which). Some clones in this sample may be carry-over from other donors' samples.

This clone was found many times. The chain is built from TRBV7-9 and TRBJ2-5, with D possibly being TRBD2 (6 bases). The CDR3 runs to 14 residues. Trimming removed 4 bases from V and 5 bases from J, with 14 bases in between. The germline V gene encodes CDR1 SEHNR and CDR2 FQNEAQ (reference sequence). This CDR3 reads CASSYPEGHETQYF. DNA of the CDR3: TGTGCCAGCAGCTACCCGGAGGGCCACGAGACCCAGTACTTC.

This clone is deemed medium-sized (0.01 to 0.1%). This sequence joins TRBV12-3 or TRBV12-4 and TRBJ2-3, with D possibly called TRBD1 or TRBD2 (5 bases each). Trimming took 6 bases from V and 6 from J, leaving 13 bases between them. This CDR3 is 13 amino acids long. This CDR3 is CASSPGSGDTQYF. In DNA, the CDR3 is TGTGCCAGCAGCCCAGGGAGTGGGGATACGCAGTATTTT.

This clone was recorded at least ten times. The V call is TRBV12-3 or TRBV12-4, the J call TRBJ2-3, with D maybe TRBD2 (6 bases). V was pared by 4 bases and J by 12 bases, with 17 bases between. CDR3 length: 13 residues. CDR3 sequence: CASSWESGEIQYF. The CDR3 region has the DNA TGTGCCAGCAGTTGGGAATCGGGGGAAATTCAGTATTTT.

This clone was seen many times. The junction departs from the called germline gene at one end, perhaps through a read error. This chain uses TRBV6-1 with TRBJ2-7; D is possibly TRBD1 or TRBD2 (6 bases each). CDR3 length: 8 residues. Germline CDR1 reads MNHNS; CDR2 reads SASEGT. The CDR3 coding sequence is TGTGCCAGCAGAGGGGGACTTTTC. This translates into CASRGGLF.

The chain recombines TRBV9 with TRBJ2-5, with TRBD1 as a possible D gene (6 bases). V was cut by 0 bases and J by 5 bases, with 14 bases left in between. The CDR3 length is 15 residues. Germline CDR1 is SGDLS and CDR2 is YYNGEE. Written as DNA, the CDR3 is TGTGCCAGCAGCGTAGCTGGGGGCTACGGTGAGACCCAGTACTTC. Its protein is CASSVAGGYGETQYF.

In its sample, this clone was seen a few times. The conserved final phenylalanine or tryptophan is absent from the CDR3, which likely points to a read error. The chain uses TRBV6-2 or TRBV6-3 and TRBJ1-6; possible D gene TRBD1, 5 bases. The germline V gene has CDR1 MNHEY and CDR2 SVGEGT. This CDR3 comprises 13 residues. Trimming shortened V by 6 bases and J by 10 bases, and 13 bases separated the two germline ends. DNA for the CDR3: TGTGCCAGCAGACTCCAGGGTCACTCACCCCTCCACCTT. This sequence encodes CASRLQGHSPLHL.

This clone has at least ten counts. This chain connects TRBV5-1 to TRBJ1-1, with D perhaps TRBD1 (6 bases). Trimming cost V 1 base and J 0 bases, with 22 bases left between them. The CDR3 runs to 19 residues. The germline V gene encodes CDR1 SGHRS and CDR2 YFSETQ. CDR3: CASSLFPRDTLTMNTEAFF. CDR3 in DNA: TGCGCCAGCAGCTTGTTCCCCCGGGACACCCTTACCATGAACACTGAAGCTTTCTTT.